The present T cell receptor beta chain was sequenced within a study of blood T cell repertoires in COVID-19. Study-wide background: Some COVID-19 samples were acute and others convalescent; all came from the United States, Italy and Spain. Sources were T cells, B-cell-depleted T cells, or PBMCs; the material itself was cDNA or gDNA.

Germline trimming cut 3 bases from V and 0 bases from J; bases unmatched to any gene: 6. Germline V gene lookup returns CDR1 GTSNPN and CDR2 SVGIG (reference sequence). CDR3 size: 16 residues. Source study methods: Reference gene primer amplification yielded estimated nucleated cell counts. Data came from immunoSEQ multiplex PCR; TCRdb stores just in-frame clones and leaves some out. The DNA was the basis for D and trimming; V, J and clone size are from that table. The data hold some 94,000 clones, with roughly 70% observed a single time. This clone was picked up a small number of times. The sample comprised peripheral blood. This clonotype was obtained from a woman aged 60 to 75 in a cohort sampled during active or convalescent COVID-19. The chain joins TRBV30 to TRBJ2-7; 12 positions agree with TRBD1. CDR3 sequence reads: CAWSGTGGPLSYEQYF. Here the CDR3 DNA reads TGTGCCTGGAGCGGGACAGGGGGCCCCCTCTCCTACGAGCAGTACTTC.